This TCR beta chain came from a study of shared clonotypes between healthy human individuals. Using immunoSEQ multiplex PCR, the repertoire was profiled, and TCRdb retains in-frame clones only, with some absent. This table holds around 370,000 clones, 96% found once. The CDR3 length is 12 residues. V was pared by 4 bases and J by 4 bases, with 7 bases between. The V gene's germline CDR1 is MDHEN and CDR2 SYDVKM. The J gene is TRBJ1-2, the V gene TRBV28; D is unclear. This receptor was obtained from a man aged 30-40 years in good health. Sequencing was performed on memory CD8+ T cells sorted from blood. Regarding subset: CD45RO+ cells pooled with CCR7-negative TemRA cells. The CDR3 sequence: CASSSPLYGYTF. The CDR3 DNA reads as TGTGCCAGCAGTTCCCCGCTCTATGGCTACACCTTC.